The rows below give T cell receptor beta chains drawn from one sample of a study of blood T cell repertoires in COVID-19. Method: immunoSEQ multiplex PCR; TCRdb's copy keeps in-frame clones and lacks some. This sample carries around 170,000 clones, 74% of them seen once, and the ten largest clones take around 2.9%. The sample consisted of peripheral blood. The receptor set was obtained from a woman at least 80 years old with acute or convalescent COVID-19. CDR3s include the opening cysteine and the closing phenylalanine or tryptophan. A D gene is named only where the DNA matches it firmly. Where a row states a size, it is once, few, many or the class of an expanded clone; other rows omit it.

abundance: .
len: 13
j_gene: TRBJ2-7
v_gene: TRBV10-1
d_gene: TRBD1
CDR3aa: CASSRDRVNEQYF
CDR3nt: TGCGCCAGCTCCCGGGACAGGGTCAACGAGCAGTACTTC

abundance: .
len: 11
j_gene: TRBJ1-1
v_gene: TRBV30
d_gene: .
CDR3aa: CAWSGETGAFF
CDR3nt: TGTGCCTGGAGTGGAGAGACGGGAGCTTTCTTT

abundance: .
len: 16
j_gene: TRBJ1-2
v_gene: TRBV5-6
d_gene: TRBD1
CDR3aa: CASSLTGQGMNYGYTF
CDR3nt: TGTGCCAGCAGCTTGACGGGACAGGGTATGAACTATGGCTACACCTTC

abundance: few
len: 14
j_gene: TRBJ1-1
v_gene: TRBV27
d_gene: .
CDR3aa: CASSLEAGNTEAFF
CDR3nt: TGTGCCAGCAGTCTAGAGGCTGGGAACACTGAAGCTTTCTTT

abundance: .
len: 15
j_gene: TRBJ1-5
v_gene: TRBV7-2
d_gene: .
CDR3aa: CASTRGGDSNQPQHF
CDR3nt: TGTGCCAGCACCAGAGGAGGGGATAGCAATCAGCCCCAGCATTTT

abundance: .
len: 15
j_gene: TRBJ2-7
v_gene: TRBV11-2
d_gene: TRBD1
CDR3aa: CASSLPGTGSDEQYF
CDR3nt: TGTGCCAGCAGCTTACCCGGGACAGGGTCCGACGAGCAGTACTTC

abundance: .
len: 12
j_gene: TRBJ2-7
v_gene: TRBV28
d_gene: .
CDR3aa: CASSLMRQEQYF
CDR3nt: TGTGCCAGCAGTTTAATGAGGCAGGAGCAGTACTTC

abundance: .
len: 12
j_gene: TRBJ1-1
v_gene: TRBV28
d_gene: TRBD1
CDR3aa: CASSDRVTEAFF
CDR3nt: TGTGCCAGCAGTGACAGGGTCACTGAAGCTTTCTTT

abundance: .
len: 14
j_gene: TRBJ2-1
v_gene: TRBV4-1
d_gene: .
CDR3aa: CASSPPGKYNEQFF
CDR3nt: TGCGCCAGCAGCCCCCCCGGGAAGTACAATGAGCAGTTCTTC

abundance: .
len: 17
j_gene: TRBJ2-5
v_gene: TRBV2
d_gene: .
CDR3aa: CASSEWRAGNAGETQYF
CDR3nt: TGTGCCAGCAGTGAATGGCGGGCGGGGAACGCAGGGGAGACCCAGTACTTC

abundance: .
len: 16
j_gene: TRBJ2-7
v_gene: TRBV28
d_gene: TRBD1
CDR3aa: CASSPGTGATFYEQYF
CDR3nt: TGTGCCAGCAGTCCCGGGACAGGGGCCACCTTTTACGAGCAGTACTTC

abundance: .
len: 16
j_gene: TRBJ2-7
v_gene: TRBV5-4
d_gene: TRBD2
CDR3aa: CASSLGMGLAGGDVYF
CDR3nt: TGTGCCAGCAGCTTGGGGATGGGACTAGCGGGGGGAGACGTGTACTTC

abundance: .
len: 16
j_gene: TRBJ1-5
v_gene: TRBV7-8
d_gene: TRBD1
CDR3aa: CASSSETGRSNQPQHF
CDR3nt: TGTGCCAGCAGCTCTGAGACAGGGAGAAGCAATCAGCCCCAGCATTTT

abundance: .
len: 14
j_gene: TRBJ1-2
v_gene: TRBV10-3
d_gene: .
CDR3aa: CAISESPETYGYTF
CDR3nt: TGTGCCATCAGTGAGTCGCCAGAGACTTATGGCTACACCTTC

abundance: once
len: 17
j_gene: TRBJ2-1
v_gene: TRBV7-9
d_gene: TRBD2
CDR3aa: CASSRGTSGRAGNEQFF
CDR3nt: TGTGCCAGCAGCCGTGGGACTAGCGGGAGGGCTGGAAATGAGCAGTTCTTC

abundance: .
len: 15
j_gene: TRBJ2-3
v_gene: TRBV2
d_gene: .
CDR3aa: CASSFQRESTDTQYF
CDR3nt: TGTGCCAGCAGTTTCCAGCGAGAAAGCACAGATACGCAGTATTTT

abundance: .
len: 15
j_gene: TRBJ1-4
v_gene: TRBV3-1/TRBV3-2
d_gene: .
CDR3aa: CASSQIGHKGEKLFF
CDR3nt: TGTGCCAGCAGCCAAATAGGACATAAGGGTGAAAAACTGTTTTTT

abundance: few
len: 15
j_gene: TRBJ2-5
v_gene: TRBV10-2
d_gene: TRBD1
CDR3aa: CASSESGQGAETQYF
CDR3nt: TGCGCCAGCAGTGAGTCGGGACAGGGGGCAGAGACCCAGTACTTC

abundance: .
len: 14
j_gene: TRBJ1-1
v_gene: TRBV4-3
d_gene: .
CDR3aa: CASSQTERNTEAFF
CDR3nt: TGCGCCAGCAGCCAGACAGAAAGAAACACTGAAGCTTTCTTT

abundance: .
len: 18
j_gene: TRBJ2-2
v_gene: TRBV7-3
d_gene: TRBD2
CDR3aa: CASSLGRRGGVLTGELFF
CDR3nt: TGTGCCAGCAGCTTAGGACGACGGGGAGGGGTCCTCACGGGGGAGCTGTTTTTT

abundance: once
len: 13
j_gene: TRBJ2-7
v_gene: TRBV28
d_gene: .
CDR3aa: CASSRTPSYEQYF
CDR3nt: TGTGCCAGCAGTAGGACTCCTTCCTACGAGCAGTACTTC

abundance: few
len: 16
j_gene: TRBJ2-5
v_gene: TRBV10-1
d_gene: TRBD2
CDR3aa: CASSETASGSRETQYF
CDR3nt: TGCGCCAGCAGTGAGACGGCTAGCGGGAGTCGAGAGACCCAGTACTTC

abundance: few
len: 13
j_gene: TRBJ1-1
v_gene: TRBV6-6
d_gene: TRBD1
CDR3aa: CASSDGQGQEAFF
CDR3nt: TGTGCCAGCAGTGACGGACAGGGGCAAGAAGCTTTCTTT

abundance: .
len: 16
j_gene: TRBJ2-2
v_gene: TRBV7-7
d_gene: TRBD2
CDR3aa: CASSLEAGGPFGELFF
CDR3nt: TGTGCCAGCAGCTTAGAAGCGGGAGGGCCTTTCGGGGAGCTGTTTTTT

abundance: .
len: 15
j_gene: TRBJ2-3
v_gene: TRBV19
d_gene: TRBD2
CDR3aa: CASNGTSGSTDTQYF
CDR3nt: TGTGCCAGTAATGGGACTAGCGGTAGCACAGATACGCAGTATTTT

abundance: .
len: 11
j_gene: TRBJ2-7
v_gene: TRBV28
d_gene: .
CDR3aa: CVAQGTHEQYF
CDR3nt: TGTGTTGCGCAGGGGACCCACGAGCAGTACTTC

abundance: .
len: 21
j_gene: TRBJ2-3
v_gene: TRBV7-8
d_gene: TRBD2
CDR3aa: CASSLARLAGVSLVGTDTQYF
CDR3nt: TGTGCCAGCAGCTTAGCACGACTAGCGGGAGTCTCTTTAGTTGGGACAGATACGCAGTATTTT

abundance: .
len: 15
j_gene: TRBJ2-1
v_gene: TRBV4-3
d_gene: TRBD2
CDR3aa: CASSQSSGSYNEQFF
CDR3nt: TGCGCCAGCAGCCAATCTAGCGGCAGCTACAATGAGCAGTTCTTC

abundance: .
len: 20
j_gene: TRBJ2-3
v_gene: TRBV19
d_gene: TRBD2
CDR3aa: CASSKGTSGRAEREADTQYF
CDR3nt: TGTGCCAGTAGTAAAGGGACTAGCGGGAGGGCGGAACGTGAGGCAGATACGCAGTATTTT

abundance: .
len: 16
j_gene: TRBJ1-2
v_gene: TRBV19
d_gene: TRBD1
CDR3aa: CASRPQTGGAHYGYTF
CDR3nt: TGTGCCAGTAGACCCCAGACAGGGGGCGCCCACTATGGCTACACCTTC

abundance: .
len: 15
j_gene: TRBJ2-1
v_gene: TRBV18
d_gene: TRBD2
CDR3aa: CASSPSSGRHNEQFF
CDR3nt: TGTGCCAGCTCACCAAGCAGCGGGAGGCACAATGAGCAGTTCTTC

abundance: .
len: 15
j_gene: TRBJ2-1
v_gene: TRBV5-1
d_gene: TRBD2
CDR3aa: CASSLTLAGADEQFF
CDR3nt: TGCGCCAGCAGCTTAACCCTAGCGGGAGCAGATGAGCAGTTCTTC

abundance: .
len: 15
j_gene: TRBJ1-4
v_gene: TRBV7-9
d_gene: TRBD1
CDR3aa: CASSLTGGNAEKLFF
CDR3nt: TGTGCCAGCAGCCTCACAGGGGGCAACGCGGAAAAACTGTTTTTT

abundance: .
len: 16
j_gene: TRBJ2-1
v_gene: TRBV3-1/TRBV3-2
d_gene: .
CDR3aa: CASSRGSGGSYNEQFF
CDR3nt: TGTGCCAGCAGCCGCGGAAGCGGCGGTTCCTACAATGAGCAGTTCTTC

abundance: once
len: 14
j_gene: TRBJ2-7
v_gene: TRBV3-1/TRBV3-2
d_gene: .
CDR3aa: CASSRLTGSNEQYF
CDR3nt: TGTGCCAGCAGCCGACTCACAGGGTCAAACGAGCAGTACTTC